This T cell receptor beta chain stems from a study of T cell repertoires in MIS-A myocarditis. Produced via immunoSEQ multiplex PCR; TCRdb's table is partial and in-frame only. The table records about 15,000 clones, just under 75% of them present only once. The CDR3 is 13 residues long. Germline V gene data show CDR1 as SGHNT and CDR2 as YENEEA. The V and J ends lost 5 bases and 5 bases respectively, with 11 bases between them. The sample taken for sequencing was left ventricle heart tissue obtained at autopsy. The chain uses TRBV11-3 and TRBJ2-3; D is unresolved. The sequence came from a man aged 18 to 35 with fulminant myocarditis from multisystem inflammatory syndrome in adults (MIS-A) after COVID-19. In nucleotides, the CDR3 is TGTGCCAGCAGCCTATCCTCCCTAGATACGCAGTATTTT. This translates into CASSLSSLDTQYF.